The clone carrying this TCR beta chain appeared a few times. Of the isolated RNA, all was reverse transcribed, and so the sequenced material was expressed TCRB transcripts. The table came from immunoSEQ multiplex PCR; TCRdb's copy has only in-frame clones and leaves some out. This table has around 400,000 clones, more than 13% appearing once. The record originates from a study of beta chain features in type 1 diabetes. Whole-study context: In all, approximately 100,000,000 sorted cells from all samples were analyzed.

CDR3 length: 10 amino acids. Trimming removed 6 bases from V and 4 bases from J, with 7 bases in between. Germline CDR1 reads GTSNPN; CDR2 reads SVGIG (reference sequence). A CD45RO/CCR7/CD25/CD127/CD95/CD27 panel sorted naive, central memory, regulatory and stem cell-like memory CD4+ cells. The material sequenced was naive CD4+ T cells from blood. This clonotype was sampled from a young woman in good health. This sequence joins TRBV30 and TRBJ2-7; perhaps TRBD2 as D (6 bases). CDR3 residues: CACREYEQYF. The CDR3 DNA reads as TGTGCCTGCCGGGAGTACGAGCAGTACTTC.